The 10 T cell receptor beta chains below come from one sample, sequenced in a study of blood T cell repertoires in COVID-19. Sequencing was performed with immunoSEQ multiplex PCR; in TCRdb, only in-frame clones are kept and a portion is missing. The sample shows a few hundred thousand clones, approximately 83% of them seen only once. Sequences were obtained from PBMCs or T cells enriched from blood (not recorded which). Receptors originate from a man aged 25 to 40 who had recovered from COVID-19.

This clone has only a few counts. V gene TRBV7-2 combines with J gene TRBJ1-5; D is ambiguous. The V gene's germline CDR1 is SGHTA and CDR2 FQGNSA. Trimming took off 5 bases at V and 7 bases at J, with 12 bases between the two ends. This CDR3 has 13 amino acids. CDR3 bases: TGTGCCAGCAGCCCCGGACTTGGGCAGCCCCAGCATTTT. As protein: CASSPGLGQPQHF.

This clone was observed a handful of times. The chain carries TRBV6-1 and TRBJ1-3, with a weak D call TRBD1 (6 bases). The ends were cut back, 2 bases at V and 1 base at J, with 9 bases in the middle. Germline loops: CDR1 MNHNS, CDR2 SASEGT. The CDR3 spans 15 residues. CDR3 amino acids: CASSEFRGSGNTIYF. The CDR3 coding sequence is TGTGCCAGCAGTGAATTCAGGGGATCTGGAAACACCATATATTTT.

The J gene is TRBJ1-3, the V gene TRBV14; no firm D call. CDR1 is SGHDN, CDR2 FVKESK, per germline. The CDR3 has 15 amino acids. V lost 2 bases, J lost 8 bases, and 16 bases lay in between. This chain's CDR3 is CASSQRQEPRDTIYF. CDR3 in DNA: TGTGCCAGCAGCCAACGTCAGGAGCCGCGGGACACCATATATTTT.

The V and J genes are TRBV6-5 and TRBJ1-1, with TRBD1 matching over 9 bases. The CDR3 contains 14 residues. The junction had 7 bases not matched to a gene; V was cut back by 7 bases and J by 4 bases. Germline CDR1 and CDR2: MNHEY and SVGAGI. CDR3 bases: TGTGCCAGCACCGGGACAGGGAAGGGCACTGAAGCTTTCTTT. Amino acid sequence: CASTGTGKGTEAFF.

The rearrangement uses TRBV9 and TRBJ2-3; 7 bases fit TRBD2. Germline loops: CDR1 SGDLS, CDR2 YYNGEE. This CDR3 is built from 14 residues. Trimming cost V 6 bases and J 2 bases; bases outside gene matches: 6. CDR3 bases: TGTGCCAGCAATACCGGGACTACCACAGATACGCAGTATTTT. Protein sequence: CASNTGTTTDTQYF.

The genes are TRBV19 and TRBJ1-2, with D hard to call. Per germline, CDR1 LNHDA and CDR2 SQIVND (reference sequence). CDR3 length equals 11 residues. V was pared by 3 bases and J by 6 bases, with 5 bases between. CDR3 DNA sequence: TGTGCCAGTAGTATTGGAGATGGCTACACCTTC. This codes for CASSIGDGYTF.

V and J are TRBV7-9 and TRBJ1-1; weak D call: TRBD1 (6 bases). CDR3 length: 14 amino acids. The germline V gene encodes CDR1 SEHNR and CDR2 FQNEAQ (reference sequence). The V gene lost 4 bases and the J gene lost 6 bases, with 15 bases spanning the gap. CDR3: CASSSTVQGSEAFF. The CDR3 DNA is TGTGCCAGCAGCTCCACAGTACAGGGCTCTGAAGCTTTCTTT.

The J gene is TRBJ1-2, the V gene TRBV9; D ambiguous. Between the trimmed V and J ends, which lost 0 bases and 4 bases, there was a span of 10 bases. This CDR3 contains 14 residues. In germline, CDR1 is SGDLS, CDR2 YYNGEE. CDR3 DNA sequence: TGTGCCAGCAGCGTAGGTGTGGAGGGCTATGGCTACACCTTC. Its protein is CASSVGVEGYGYTF.

The chain couples TRBV7-2 to TRBJ1-5; the D is unclear. Trimming left V 2 bases short and J 1 base short, with 3 bases between. The CDR3 extends over 13 amino acids. Germline V CDR1 and CDR2: SGHTA, FQGNSA. CDR3 protein: CASSLQSNQPQHF. Here the CDR3 DNA reads TGTGCCAGCAGCTTACAGAGCAATCAGCCCCAGCATTTT.

The chain is built from TRBV6-5 and TRBJ2-5; 7 nucleotides agree with TRBD1. Germline V gives CDR1 MNHEY, CDR2 SVGAGI. V was clipped by 3 bases and J by 2 bases; unmatched bases: 9. The CDR3 is made up of 16 amino acids. CDR3 protein: CASSYEGAVVQETQYF. Here the CDR3 DNA reads TGTGCCAGCAGTTATGAGGGGGCGGTGGTACAAGAGACCCAGTACTTC.